A selection of T cell receptor beta chains follows, all from one sample in a study of lymphopenia after photon versus proton radiotherapy. The data were produced by immunoSEQ multiplex PCR, yet TCRdb's version contains in-frame clones alone and is incomplete. The repertoire consists of tens of thousands of clones, with roughly nine tenths occurring once and the leading ten covering roughly 18%. The source material was peripheral blood, sampled from a patient treated with photon-based radiotherapy. These receptors came from a middle-aged woman with cholangiocarcinoma. CDR3s include the opening cysteine and the closing phenylalanine or tryptophan. A D gene is named only where the DNA matches it firmly. For some rows the clone size is stated as once, few or many, or as a class when expanded; others skip it.

CDR3 DNA: TGTGCCAGCAGTACGCTTCCGGGGGCCGGCGAGCAGTACTTC
CDR3 protein: CASSTLPGAGEQYF
J gene: TRBJ2-7
V gene: TRBV2
clone size: .
D gene: .

CDR3 DNA: TGTGCCAGCAGTCCGGGGGACAGGAGAGGTAGTCAGCCCCAGCATTTT
CDR3 protein: CASSPGDRRGSQPQHF
J gene: TRBJ1-5
V gene: TRBV27
clone size: .
D gene: TRBD1

CDR3 DNA: TGTGCCATAGGGACAGGGGGATCAAACACCATATATTTT
CDR3 protein: CAIGTGGSNTIYF
J gene: TRBJ1-3
V gene: TRBV10-3
clone size: few
D gene: TRBD1

CDR3 DNA: TGTGCCAGCAGCTCCGGGACAGTAGAACAAGAGACCCAGTACTTC
CDR3 protein: CASSSGTVEQETQYF
J gene: TRBJ2-5
V gene: TRBV7-9
clone size: .
D gene: TRBD1

CDR3 DNA: TGTGCCAGCACTCCCTCACGGGGAAACACCGGGGAGCTGTTTTTT
CDR3 protein: CASTPSRGNTGELFF
J gene: TRBJ2-2
V gene: TRBV6-4
clone size: .
D gene: .

CDR3 DNA: TGTGCCAGTAGTGGGGACAGGGCTCCTGAAGCTTTCTTT
CDR3 protein: CASSGDRAPEAFF
J gene: TRBJ1-1
V gene: TRBV19
clone size: few
D gene: TRBD1

CDR3 DNA: TGTGCCTGGAGTGTAGGCGGATCTGCGTTCACAGATACGCAGTATTTT
CDR3 protein: CAWSVGGSAFTDTQYF
J gene: TRBJ2-3
V gene: TRBV30
clone size: .
D gene: .

CDR3 DNA: TGTGCCAGTCGTAAGACAGAAAACATTCAGTACTTC
CDR3 protein: CASRKTENIQYF
J gene: TRBJ2-4
V gene: TRBV19
clone size: .
D gene: .

CDR3 DNA: TGTGCCTCTTCCCTTCGGGGCAGGAATTCACCCCTCCACTTT
CDR3 protein: CASSLRGRNSPLHF
J gene: TRBJ1-6
V gene: TRBV30
clone size: once
D gene: .

CDR3 DNA: TGTGCCTGGACCCTAGACGGGCACACTGAAGCTTTCTTT
CDR3 protein: CAWTLDGHTEAFF
J gene: TRBJ1-1
V gene: TRBV30
clone size: .
D gene: .

CDR3 DNA: TGTGCCTGGAGCGACGGACTAGCGGGGGGTGATGAGCAGTTCTTC
CDR3 protein: CAWSDGLAGGDEQFF
J gene: TRBJ2-1
V gene: TRBV30
clone size: .
D gene: TRBD2

CDR3 DNA: TGTGCCAGCAGTTCACCGGGACGCTACGAGCAGTACTTC
CDR3 protein: CASSSPGRYEQYF
J gene: TRBJ2-7
V gene: TRBV5-8
clone size: .
D gene: .

CDR3 DNA: TGTGCCAGCAGCTTACAGCAGGGGAACTCTGGAAACACCATATATTTT
CDR3 protein: CASSLQQGNSGNTIYF
J gene: TRBJ1-3
V gene: TRBV13
clone size: once
D gene: .

CDR3 DNA: TGTGCCAGCAGTTACTCGGGCGGACCCTACGAGCAGTACTTC
CDR3 protein: CASSYSGGPYEQYF
J gene: TRBJ2-7
V gene: TRBV6-5
clone size: .
D gene: .

CDR3 DNA: TGTGCCAGCAGTACTGATACCCGAGATAACTCCTACAATGAGCAGTTCTTC
CDR3 protein: CASSTDTRDNSYNEQFF
J gene: TRBJ2-1
V gene: TRBV27
clone size: once
D gene: .

CDR3 DNA: TGTGCCAGCAGCCGATCCGGGACAGCGAACAATGAGCAGTTCTTC
CDR3 protein: CASSRSGTANNEQFF
J gene: TRBJ2-1
V gene: TRBV7-3
clone size: .
D gene: TRBD1

CDR3 DNA: TGTGCCACCGACAGTTATAGCAATCAGCCCCAGCATTTT
CDR3 protein: CATDSYSNQPQHF
J gene: TRBJ1-5
V gene: TRBV19
clone size: .
D gene: .

CDR3 DNA: TGCAGCGTTGAAGGGAGGCAGGATGAGCAGTTCTTC
CDR3 protein: CSVEGRQDEQFF
J gene: TRBJ2-1
V gene: TRBV29-1
clone size: .
D gene: .

CDR3 DNA: TGTGCCAGTAGTACCAACCGGGACAGGGGGGTAATAATACCTTACTACGAGCAGTACTTC
CDR3 protein: CASSTNRDRGVIIPYYEQYF
J gene: TRBJ2-7
V gene: TRBV19
clone size: .
D gene: TRBD1

CDR3 DNA: TGTGCCAGCAGCAAGGGGGGGCACTCATCACAAGAGACCCAGTACTTC
CDR3 protein: CASSKGGHSSQETQYF
J gene: TRBJ2-5
V gene: TRBV7-9
clone size: .
D gene: .

CDR3 DNA: TGTGCCAGCAGCTTAAAAGGAGGCGAGCAGTACTTC
CDR3 protein: CASSLKGGEQYF
J gene: TRBJ2-7
V gene: TRBV13
clone size: .
D gene: .

CDR3 DNA: TGTGCCTGGAGTGTGGCTCGACACACCATATATTTT
CDR3 protein: CAWSVARHTIYF
J gene: TRBJ1-3
V gene: TRBV30
clone size: .
D gene: .

CDR3 DNA: TGTGCCAGCAGTTCACCAAACAGGGGGCTGAGCTATGGCTACACCTTC
CDR3 protein: CASSSPNRGLSYGYTF
J gene: TRBJ1-2
V gene: TRBV28
clone size: .
D gene: TRBD1

CDR3 DNA: TGTGCCAGCAGTGAACTAGCGGGAGGCGCTAGCACAGATACGCAGTATTTT
CDR3 protein: CASSELAGGASTDTQYF
J gene: TRBJ2-3
V gene: TRBV28
clone size: once
D gene: TRBD2

CDR3 DNA: TGTGCCAGCAGTTTGGGGGCCCCAGCGGGCCTCTCCTACGAGCAGTACTTC
CDR3 protein: CASSLGAPAGLSYEQYF
J gene: TRBJ2-7
V gene: TRBV28
clone size: .
D gene: .

CDR3 DNA: TGCGCCAGCAGCCAAGGGAGTCCAGCGGGAGGTTATGAGCAGTACTTC
CDR3 protein: CASSQGSPAGGYEQYF
J gene: TRBJ2-7
V gene: TRBV4-3
clone size: .
D gene: TRBD2

CDR3 DNA: TGTGCCAGCAGCCACGGCTCGACTAGTCCCGGGGAGCTGTTTTTT
CDR3 protein: CASSHGSTSPGELFF
J gene: TRBJ2-2
V gene: TRBV4-2
clone size: .
D gene: .

CDR3 DNA: TGTGCCAGCAGATACACGTTTTTCGATGGCGAACCGTACTTC
CDR3 protein: CASRYTFFDGEPYF
J gene: TRBJ2-4
V gene: TRBV27
clone size: .
D gene: .

CDR3 DNA: TGTGCCAGCAGGCCCCGCGTCTTCCATGAGCAGTTCTTC
CDR3 protein: CASRPRVFHEQFF
J gene: TRBJ2-1
V gene: TRBV6-1
clone size: .
D gene: .

CDR3 DNA: TGTGCCAGCAGCTTATTGGGGGAAGGGAGAGGGAACACTGAAGCTTTCTTT
CDR3 protein: CASSLLGEGRGNTEAFF
J gene: TRBJ1-1
V gene: TRBV7-2
clone size: .
D gene: .

CDR3 DNA: TGTGCCACCCGGGGCAGTTCCTACGAGCAGTACTTC
CDR3 protein: CATRGSSYEQYF
J gene: TRBJ2-7
V gene: TRBV15
clone size: once
D gene: .

CDR3 DNA: TGTGCCTGGAGTTTAGCCGGGAATTCACCCCTCCACTTT
CDR3 protein: CAWSLAGNSPLHF
J gene: TRBJ1-6
V gene: TRBV30
clone size: .
D gene: .

CDR3 DNA: TGTGCCAGCAACCGTAGACAGGGGTCCACGGGCAATGAGCAGTTCTTC
CDR3 protein: CASNRRQGSTGNEQFF
J gene: TRBJ2-1
V gene: TRBV7-9
clone size: .
D gene: TRBD1

CDR3 DNA: TGTGCTAGTGGTTTGAGAGATACGCAGTATTTT
CDR3 protein: CASGLRDTQYF
J gene: TRBJ2-3
V gene: TRBV12-5
clone size: .
D gene: .

CDR3 DNA: TGTGCCAGCAGCCCCCTCGGTTCCTATGGCTACACCTTC
CDR3 protein: CASSPLGSYGYTF
J gene: TRBJ1-2
V gene: TRBV7-9
clone size: .
D gene: .

CDR3 DNA: TGTGCCAGCAGTTTATATTCACAGGGGGCTCAGCCCCAGCATTTT
CDR3 protein: CASSLYSQGAQPQHF
J gene: TRBJ1-5
V gene: TRBV28
clone size: .
D gene: TRBD1

CDR3 DNA: TGTGCCACCAGCGAAGCACGGGACAGGGGGAATGAAAAACTGTTTTTT
CDR3 protein: CATSEARDRGNEKLFF
J gene: TRBJ1-4
V gene: TRBV15
clone size: .
D gene: TRBD1

CDR3 DNA: TGTGCCAGCAGTTACGCCTCAGGGGGCTACACCTTC
CDR3 protein: CASSYASGGYTF
J gene: TRBJ1-2
V gene: TRBV6-5
clone size: .
D gene: .

CDR3 DNA: TGCGCCAGCAGCTTATCACGGGCCACTGAAGCTTTCTTT
CDR3 protein: CASSLSRATEAFF
J gene: TRBJ1-1
V gene: TRBV5-1
clone size: once
D gene: .

CDR3 DNA: TGTGCCAGCAGTCCCCAGGCTCTTGTGGGGACGGAAGCTTTCTTT
CDR3 protein: CASSPQALVGTEAFF
J gene: TRBJ1-1
V gene: TRBV6-5
clone size: .
D gene: .

CDR3 DNA: TGTGCCAGCAGCGCTGGGAGAGGCGATAGCAATCAGCCCCAGCATTTT
CDR3 protein: CASSAGRGDSNQPQHF
J gene: TRBJ1-5
V gene: TRBV6-6
clone size: .
D gene: .

CDR3 DNA: TGTGCCAGCAGTTTCACCGGACAGGGAAATGAAAAACTGTTTTTT
CDR3 protein: CASSFTGQGNEKLFF
J gene: TRBJ1-4
V gene: TRBV28
clone size: .
D gene: TRBD1

CDR3 DNA: TGTGCCAGCAGTGAAAAACAGGATAATTCACCCCTCCACTTT
CDR3 protein: CASSEKQDNSPLHF
J gene: TRBJ1-6
V gene: TRBV6-4
clone size: few
D gene: .

CDR3 DNA: TGTGCCAGCAGCGCACAGGGTGGGGGCAATCAGCCCCAGCATTTT
CDR3 protein: CASSAQGGGNQPQHF
J gene: TRBJ1-5
V gene: TRBV7-2
clone size: .
D gene: .

CDR3 DNA: TGTGCCAGCCGAAAGGCGACCTACGAGCAGTACTTC
CDR3 protein: CASRKATYEQYF
J gene: TRBJ2-7
V gene: TRBV6-1
clone size: .
D gene: .

CDR3 DNA: TGTGCCAGTAGTAGCCCGATACAGACCGGGAACACCATATATTTT
CDR3 protein: CASSSPIQTGNTIYF
J gene: TRBJ1-3
V gene: TRBV19
clone size: .
D gene: .

CDR3 DNA: TGTGCCAGCAGCTTACAAGACATCTACGAGCAGTACTTC
CDR3 protein: CASSLQDIYEQYF
J gene: TRBJ2-7
V gene: TRBV5-8
clone size: .
D gene: .

CDR3 DNA: TGTGCCAGCAGCCCCGGACTAGGGAGTACCTACGAGCAGTACTTC
CDR3 protein: CASSPGLGSTYEQYF
J gene: TRBJ2-7
V gene: TRBV9
clone size: .
D gene: TRBD2

CDR3 DNA: TGTGCTAGTGGTTCGAACGGGAACACTGAAGCTTTCTTT
CDR3 protein: CASGSNGNTEAFF
J gene: TRBJ1-1
V gene: TRBV12-5
clone size: .
D gene: .

CDR3 DNA: TGTGCCTGGAGTCCTTATCCTCGGGGAAGGGAAGCTTTCTTT
CDR3 protein: CAWSPYPRGREAFF
J gene: TRBJ1-1
V gene: TRBV30
clone size: .
D gene: .

CDR3 DNA: TGTGCCAGCAGTTCGGGACAGAACACCGGGGAGCTGTTTTTT
CDR3 protein: CASSSGQNTGELFF
J gene: TRBJ2-2
V gene: TRBV11-2
clone size: .
D gene: .

CDR3 DNA: TGTGCCAGCTCACCGGGACAGTCGACCTACGAGCAGTACTTC
CDR3 protein: CASSPGQSTYEQYF
J gene: TRBJ2-7
V gene: TRBV18
clone size: .
D gene: TRBD1

CDR3 DNA: TGTGCCAGTAGTATAGGAGGGACCCTCTATGGCTACACCTTC
CDR3 protein: CASSIGGTLYGYTF
J gene: TRBJ1-2
V gene: TRBV19
clone size: .
D gene: .

CDR3 DNA: TGTGCCAGCGGGAGACCACCTCTAGGCACTGAAGCTTTCTTT
CDR3 protein: CASGRPPLGTEAFF
J gene: TRBJ1-1
V gene: TRBV6-5
clone size: .
D gene: .

CDR3 DNA: TGCGCCAGCAGCTTGACAGTGAACACTGAAGCTTTCTTT
CDR3 protein: CASSLTVNTEAFF
J gene: TRBJ1-1
V gene: TRBV5-1
clone size: .
D gene: .